Each of the 20 T cell receptor beta chains below was sequenced from the same sample in a study of CD8+CD57+ T cells in acquired aplastic anemia. TCR beta VDJ and CDR3 were profiled, and genomic DNA was the template. TCRdb reprocessed the reads via MiXCR and lists one record per CDR3 protein. The sample has around 250,000 distinct CDR3 sequences; around 60% are singletons. The sequencing sample was made of sorted CD4+, CD8+, or CD8+CD57+ T cells (not recorded which) from PBMCs. These receptors originate from a human donor with severe aplastic anemia or a healthy control (not recorded which).

This clonotype was found a few times. The genes are TRBV5-1 and TRBJ1-4, with D possibly TRBD1 on 6 matching bases. The CDR3 has 13 residues. Per the germline V gene, CDR1 is SGHRS and CDR2 is YFSETQ. Trimming took off 5 bases at V and 8 bases at J, with 13 bases between the two ends. CDR3 sequence (DNA): TGCGCCAGCAGAAGGGGGGAGGGAGAAAAACTGTTTTTT. This sequence encodes CASRRGEGEKLFF. Drawing the rest from reference TRBV5-1 and TRBJ1-4, the complete variable domain is KAGVTQTPRYLIKTRGQQVTLSCSPISGHRSVSWYQQTPGQGLQFLFEYFSETQRNKGNFPGRFSGRQFSNSRSEMNVSTLELGDSALYLCASRRGEGEKLFFGSGTQLSVL.

On this clonotype itself: This could be a read error, since a much larger clone is one nucleotide away. J is TRBJ1-1 and V is TRBV12-3 or TRBV12-4; no clear D. The CDR3 consists of 13 residues. This CDR3 reads CASGLGVGTEAFF. The CDR3 DNA reads TGTGCCAGCGGTTTGGGAGTGGGCACTGAAGCTTTCTTT.

The V call is TRBV2, the J call TRBJ2-7; 12 bases fit TRBD1. V was pared by 10 bases and J by 1 base, with 17 bases of the junction left unmatched. The V gene's germline CDR1 is SNHLY and CDR2 FYNNEI. The length of the CDR3 is 18 residues. This chain's CDR3 is CAILRDRGHTTRSYEQYF. The CDR3, as DNA: TGTGCCATTCTCCGGGACAGGGGGCATACCACCCGATCCTACGAGCAGTACTTC. The variable domain in full, completed from reference TRBV2 and TRBJ2-7, reads EPEVTQTPSHQVTQMGQEVILRCVPISNHLYFYWYRQILGQKVEFLVSFYNNEISEKSEIFDDQFSVERPDGSNFTLKIRSTKLEDSAMYFCAILRDRGHTTRSYEQYFGPGTRLTVT.

This clonotype was found once. This chain joins TRBV6-6 and TRBJ2-1; 9 positions agree with TRBD2. Germline V gene data show CDR1 as MNHNY and CDR2 as SVGAGI (reference sequence). This CDR3 spans 18 amino acids. V trimming: 0 bases; J trimming: 8 bases; junction bases outside the gene matches: 14. This chain's CDR3 is CASSYSGGGAGGLDEQFF. The CDR3 DNA is TGTGCCAGCAGTTACTCCGGGGGGGGAGCGGGGGGCCTGGATGAGCAGTTCTTC.

The table lists this clonotype with many counts. This rearrangement joins TRBV10-3 to TRBJ2-7; 8 nucleotides agree with TRBD1. Losses at the gene ends were 2 bases for V and 3 bases for J; bases not matched to a gene: 0. There are 13 residues in the CDR3. Per the germline V gene, CDR1 is ENHRY and CDR2 is SYGVKD. DNA for the CDR3: TGTGCCATCAGTGAGGGACAGGGCTACGAGCAGTACTTC. Residues: CAISEGQGYEQYF.

This clonotype was counted a single time. The chain employs TRBV20-1 and TRBJ1-4, with D possibly being TRBD1 (5 bases). This CDR3 comprises 16 residues. V was clipped by 0 bases and J by 3 bases, with 14 bases between them. The germline V gene encodes CDR1 DFQATT and CDR2 SNEGSKA (reference sequence). CDR3 amino acids: CSAREVPGKANEKLFF. The CDR3 nucleotides are TGCAGTGCTAGAGAGGTTCCAGGGAAAGCTAATGAAAAACTGTTTTTT.

This chain connects TRBV7-8 to TRBJ1-1; D remains unclear. The germline V and J ends were trimmed by 0 bases and 7 bases, with 3 bases remaining between them. The CDR3 sequence is 11 residues long. Looked up from germline, CDR1 is SGHVS and CDR2 is FQNEAQ. DNA for the CDR3: TGTGCCAGCAGCTTAGCTGGTGAAGCTTTCTTT. Translation gives CASSLAGEAFF.

The rearrangement uses TRBV20-1 and TRBJ1-2; TRBD1 might be the D (5 bases). V was trimmed by 3 bases and J by 2 bases, leaving 13 bases between them. Germline V gives CDR1 DFQATT, CDR2 SNEGSKA (reference sequence). The CDR3 sequence is 14 residues long. CDR3 loop: CSASSREGNYGYTF. In nucleotides, the CDR3 is TGCAGTGCTAGCTCACGAGAGGGGAACTATGGCTACACCTTC.

This chain joins TRBV29-1 and TRBJ2-7; maybe TRBD1 (6 bases). The ends were cut back, 1 base at V and 4 bases at J, with 17 bases in the middle. Per the germline V gene, CDR1 is SQVTM and CDR2 is ANQGSEA. The CDR3 sequence is 15 residues long. The CDR3 DNA is TGCAGCGTTGAAGGGTTGAGGGGGTTGGGTTACGAGCAGTACTTC. Its translation is CSVEGLRGLGYEQYF.

The table lists this clonotype with a few counts. The chain recombines TRBV20-1 with TRBJ2-7; 9 bases agree with TRBD2. Per germline, CDR1 DFQATT and CDR2 SNEGSKA (reference sequence). This CDR3 region has 14 residues. V lost 3 bases, J lost 6 bases, and 9 bases stayed unmatched. CDR3 sequence reads: CSARGLAMVGEQYF. CDR3 in DNA: TGCAGTGCTAGGGGACTAGCCATGGTTGGCGAGCAGTACTTC.

The genes are TRBV7-9 and TRBJ1-2; TRBD1 aligns across 8 bases. CDR3 length equals 14 residues. Unmatched junction bases numbered 8, after V lost 7 bases and J lost 4 bases. Germline V gene lookup returns CDR1 SEHNR and CDR2 FQNEAQ (reference sequence). The CDR3 nucleotides read TGTGCCAGCACCCCAGCAGGGGGCGTCTATGGCTACACCTTC. Amino acid sequence: CASTPAGGVYGYTF. Variable domain in full (rest from reference TRBV7-9 and TRBJ1-2): DTGVSQNPRHKITKRGQNVTFRCDPISEHNRLYWYRQTLGQGPEFLTYFQNEAQLEKSRLLSDRFSAERPKGSFSTLEIQRTEQGDSAMYLCASTPAGGVYGYTFGSGTRLTVV.

This chain's CDR3 is CASSPTSGAADTQYF. In DNA form, the CDR3 reads TGTGCCAGCAGCCCGACTAGCGGGGCCGCAGATACGCAGTATTTT. The chain recombines TRBV7-2 with TRBJ2-3, with TRBD2 matching 11 bases. Germline values: CDR1 SGHTA, CDR2 FQGNSA. Trimming at V came to 5 bases and at J to 4 bases, leaving 5 bases not matched to a gene. CDR3 length: 15 amino acids.

The chain uses TRBV7-6 and TRBJ1-1, with 8 nucleotides matching TRBD1. The CDR3 consists of 14 residues. Per germline, CDR1 SGHVS and CDR2 FNYEAQ. V shed 7 bases, J shed 5 bases, and the junction held 9 bases outside the gene matches. CDR3: CASKVQGASTEAFF. The CDR3 bases are TGTGCCAGCAAGGTGCAGGGGGCGTCTACTGAAGCTTTCTTT. The full variable domain, rest sourced from reference TRBV7-6 and TRBJ1-1, is GAGVSQSPRYKVTKRGQDVALRCDPISGHVSLYWYRQALGQGPEFLTYFNYEAQQDKSGLPNDRFSAERPEGSISTLTIQRTEQRDSAMYRCASKVQGASTEAFFGQGTRLTVV.

The table lists this clonotype with many counts. The genes are TRBV19 and TRBJ1-2; TRBD1 agrees at 7 bases. V lost 7 bases to trimming and J lost 1 base; unmatched junction nucleotides: 9. Germline CDR1 reads LNHDA; CDR2 reads SQIVND (reference sequence). The CDR3 is 15 amino acids. CDR3 in DNA: TGTGCCAGTACGGCAGGGGGGACAGTTAACTATGGCTACACCTTC. Translating it yields CASTAGGTVNYGYTF.

Of note for this clonotype: In this CDR3 the conserved last residue, phenylalanine or tryptophan, is missing, so a read error is likely. The limits of the CDR3 on the DNA are not certain, so only TCRdb's listed CDR3 is given. The CDR3 reads CASRRGRLNY. The chain employs TRBV6-5 and TRBJ1-1. Looked up from germline, CDR1 is MNHEY and CDR2 is SVGAGI. The CDR3 spans 10 amino acids, including both terminal residues.

This clonotype has ten or more counts. The chain employs TRBV7-2 and TRBJ2-4; D assignment may be TRBD1 or TRBD2 (6 bases each). From germline, CDR1 is SGHTA and CDR2 FQGNSA. This CDR3 is built from 16 residues. V lost 3 bases, J lost 7 bases, and 19 bases lay in between. CDR3 loop: CASSLDTGALLNIQYF. The DNA of the CDR3 is TGTGCCAGCAGCTTGGATACGGGGGCCCTGCTGAACATTCAGTACTTC.

This sequence joins TRBV5-8 and TRBJ1-1; D uncertain. V dropped 3 bases and J dropped 2 bases, with 8 bases sitting between them. Germline-derived CDR1 and CDR2 are SGHTS and YDEGEE. CDR3 length: 13 amino acids. The CDR3 DNA follows: TGTGCCAGCAGCTCCAAGAGCAACACTGAAGCTTTCTTT. It codes for CASSSKSNTEAFF.

This clonotype was counted between two and nine times. The chain couples TRBV2 to TRBJ2-5; D is undetermined. V lost 7 bases to trimming and J lost 9 bases, with 18 bases between them. The CDR3 runs 13 residues. Germline lookup yields CDR1 SNHLY and CDR2 FYNNEI. The CDR3 protein is CASTVQSNQPQYF. DNA for the CDR3: TGTGCCAGCACCGTACAGAGCAATCAGCCCCAGTACTTC.

This clonotype was seen a few times. The V call is TRBV7-2, the J call TRBJ2-1, with TRBD1 matching 8 bases. With V trimmed by 5 bases and J by 0 bases, 3 bases remained unmatched. Germline assignment: CDR1 SGHTA and CDR2 FQGNSA. The CDR3 contains 15 residues. CDR3: CASSPDRGSYNEQFF. In nucleotides, the CDR3 is TGTGCCAGCAGCCCCGACAGGGGCTCCTACAATGAGCAGTTCTTC.

The rearrangement uses TRBV20-1 and TRBJ2-6; 9 nucleotides line up with TRBD1. The CDR3 spans 17 residues. V dropped 3 bases and J dropped 15; count of bases not matched to a gene: 21. Germline V gene lookup returns CDR1 DFQATT and CDR2 SNEGSKA (reference sequence). Written as DNA, the CDR3 is TGCAGTGCTAGCGGACAGGGGACAAGGGGCTCTGGATTTGGCCTGACTTTC. Translation gives CSASGQGTRGSGFGLTF.